This T cell receptor (beta chain) is drawn from a study of blood T cell repertoires in COVID-19. As for the study in general: Acute and convalescent COVID-19 specimens originated in the United States, Italy and Spain. Sample material is recorded as cDNA or gDNA derived from T cells, B-cell-depleted T cells, or PBMCs.

Those enrolled in Seattle joined during active infection and were followed longitudinally afterward. The germline V and J ends were trimmed by 3 bases and 9 bases, with 12 bases remaining between them. Germline V gene sequence: CDR1 LNHDA, CDR2 SQIVND (reference sequence). The CDR3 has 14 residues. A single count supports this clone. Original methodology: By means of reference gene primer amplification, nucleated cell counts were estimated. Profiling relied on immunoSEQ multiplex PCR, and the TCRdb table lists in-frame clones only, not all of them. That table gives V, J and clone size, and the DNA gave D and trimming. The table has approximately 210,000 clones, over 80% seen once.

J is TRBJ1-6 and V is TRBV19; D possibly corresponds to TRBD1 (5 bases). This sequence originates from a man aged 55 to 70 with COVID-19, enrolled during active disease. Source material: peripheral blood. The CDR3 reads CASSIGTEGSPLHF. CDR3 nucleotide sequence: TGTGCCAGTAGTATTGGGACGGAGGGTTCACCCCTCCACTTT.